These 15 T cell receptor beta chains originate from one sample sequenced in a study of T cells after posttransplantation cyclophosphamide. The table came from immunoSEQ multiplex PCR; TCRdb's copy has only in-frame clones and leaves some out. The sample holds roughly 32,000 clones, and no clone turns up only once. The specimen sequenced was PBMCs. Receptor source: a woman in her thirties in good health and a related stem cell transplant donor.

This clone showed up many times. This chain uses TRBV7-8 with TRBJ1-5; tentatively, D is TRBD1 (6 bases). V lost 5 bases, J lost 0 bases, and 11 bases lay in between. CDR3 length: 15 amino acids. CDR1 SGHVS and CDR2 FQNEAQ come from the germline V gene. The CDR3 DNA is TGTGCCAGCAGCAAGGGACACCGTAGCAATCAGCCCCAGCATTTT. Protein product: CASSKGHRSNQPQHF.

This clone was counted at least ten times. The chain has TRBV7-9 and TRBJ2-1; 8 bases are shared with TRBD2. Germline lookup yields CDR1 SEHNR and CDR2 FQNEAQ (reference sequence). V shed 7 bases, J shed 10 bases, and the junction held 3 bases outside the gene matches. There are 11 residues in the CDR3. CDR3 DNA: TGTGCCAGCACCGGGGGGGGCGAGCAGTTCTTC. Its translation: CASTGGGEQFF.

Only a few counts were recorded for this clone. The V gene is TRBV2, the J gene TRBJ2-3; 8 nucleotides align to TRBD2. Per germline, CDR1 SNHLY and CDR2 FYNNEI. The CDR3 has 14 amino acids. With 5 bases clipped from V and 5 bases from J, the junction kept 6 bases outside the gene matches. The DNA for the CDR3 is TGTGCCAGCAGTACCCGGGGGGGCCAAGATACGCAGTATTTT. It translates to CASSTRGGQDTQYF.

This clone was detected many times. V gene TRBV15 combines with J gene TRBJ1-3; D is ambiguous. V gave up 0 bases and J gave up 3 bases, with 15 bases separating them. CDR3 length: 17 residues. Germline values: CDR1 LNHNV, CDR2 YYDKDF (reference sequence). The CDR3 reads CATSRELPGSNGNTIYF. The CDR3 DNA sequence: TGTGCCACCAGCAGAGAATTACCGGGGTCTAATGGAAACACCATATATTTT.

This clone has at least ten counts. The CDR3 is CASSQTGLGNQPQHF. CDR3 bases: TGTGCCAGCAGTCAAACAGGGTTGGGCAATCAGCCCCAGCATTTT. V is TRBV6-2 or TRBV6-3 and J is TRBJ1-5; tentatively, D is TRBD1 (6 bases). This CDR3 spans 15 amino acids. Per the germline V gene, CDR1 is MNHEY and CDR2 is SVGEGT. V gave up 5 bases and J gave up 2 bases, with 13 bases separating them.

The table lists this clone with many counts. The chain recombines TRBV14 with TRBJ2-7; no reliable D call. V lost 3 bases, J lost 5 bases, and 11 bases lay in between. The CDR3 contains 13 residues. Germline lookup yields CDR1 SGHDN and CDR2 FVKESK. The CDR3 DNA is TGTGCCAGCAGCCAGGGCCACCCCCACGAGCAGTACTTC. Its translation: CASSQGHPHEQYF. Using reference TRBV14 and TRBJ2-7 for the parts outside the CDR3, the full variable domain is EAGVTQFPSHSVIEKGQTVTLRCDPISGHDNLYWYRRVMGKEIKFLLHFVKESKQDESGMPNNRFLAERTGGTYSTLKVQPAELEDSGVYFCASSQGHPHEQYFGPGTRLTVT.

This clone was seen many times. This sequence joins TRBV5-1 and TRBJ2-3; D is possibly TRBD1 (6 bases). This CDR3 has 12 residues. Germline V gene data show CDR1 as SGHRS and CDR2 as YFSETQ. V lost 4 bases and J lost 9, with 12 bases in between. CDR3 sequence: CASSVDQGTQYF. The CDR3 DNA sequence: TGCGCCAGCAGCGTAGACCAGGGGACGCAGTATTTT.

At least ten counts were recorded for this clone. The genes are TRBV7-2 and TRBJ2-7, with D hard to call. This CDR3 comprises 14 residues. CDR1 and CDR2 (germline): SGHTA, FQGNSA. Trimming left V 4 bases short and J 2 bases short, with 12 bases between. CDR3 in DNA: TGTGCCAGCAGCTCGAGCTCGCTAACCTACGAGCAGTACTTC. Its protein product is CASSSSSLTYEQYF.

The chain combines TRBV19 with TRBJ1-4; D remains unclear. The V end was cut by 3 bases, the J end by 4 bases, with 9 bases between. The CDR3 sequence is 14 residues long. Looked up from germline, CDR1 is LNHDA and CDR2 is SQIVND (reference sequence). The CDR3 sequence is CASSIWQVNEKLFF. CDR3 coding DNA: TGTGCCAGTAGTATCTGGCAGGTTAATGAAAAACTGTTTTTT.

In this sample, this clone turned up many times. The rearrangement links TRBV2 to TRBJ1-6, with D maybe TRBD1 (5 bases). The CDR3 extends over 16 amino acids. Germline values: CDR1 SNHLY, CDR2 FYNNEI. The V end lost 6 bases, the J end lost 9 bases, and 21 bases lay between the germline ends. CDR3 in amino acids: CASSISTGEDGSPLHF. CDR3 coding DNA: TGTGCCAGCAGCATCTCCACAGGAGAAGATGGTTCACCCCTCCACTTT. The entire variable domain, with the rest obtained from reference TRBV2 and TRBJ1-6, is as follows: EPEVTQTPSHQVTQMGQEVILRCVPISNHLYFYWYRQILGQKVEFLVSFYNNEISEKSEIFDDQFSVERPDGSNFTLKIRSTKLEDSAMYFCASSISTGEDGSPLHFGNGTRLTVT.

The chain is built from TRBV2 and TRBJ2-3; D perhaps matches TRBD2 (5 bases). The CDR3 consists of 13 residues. Germline CDR1 and CDR2: SNHLY and FYNNEI. Between the trimmed V and J ends, which lost 6 bases and 6 bases, there was a span of 13 bases. The CDR3 sequence: CASRPLAVDTQYF. The CDR3 DNA reads TGTGCCAGCAGACCTCTAGCAGTCGATACGCAGTATTTT.

The sample holds many counts of this clone. The chain uses TRBV6-5 and TRBJ1-6; D uncertain. V lost 6 bases to trimming and J lost 9 bases, with 12 bases between them. Germline V gene data show CDR1 as MNHEY and CDR2 as SVGAGI. CDR3 size: 13 residues. CDR3 protein: CASRRIRGSPLHF. DNA of the CDR3: TGTGCCAGCAGGCGGATAAGAGGTTCACCCCTCCACTTT.

This clone has a count of ten or more. V gene TRBV5-4 combines with J gene TRBJ2-1; TRBD2 matches at 11 bases. Germline lookup yields CDR1 SGHNT and CDR2 YYREEE (reference sequence). The CDR3 has 15 residues. V was clipped by 4 bases and J by 9 bases; unmatched bases: 9. This chain's CDR3 is CASSPIAGGPGEQFF. The CDR3 nucleotides are TGTGCCAGCAGCCCGATAGCGGGGGGGCCTGGTGAGCAGTTCTTC.

Ten or more counts support this clone. The chain combines TRBV4-3 with TRBJ1-2; a possible D gene is TRBD1 (6 bases). This CDR3 is 15 amino acids long. V dropped 1 base and J dropped 2 bases, with 11 bases sitting between them. CDR1 LGHNA and CDR2 YSLEER come from the germline V gene. The CDR3 DNA reads TGCGCCAGCAGCCAAGCCCAGGGGTTCAACTATGGCTACACCTTC. Protein product: CASSQAQGFNYGYTF.

V usage is TRBV12-3 or TRBV12-4 and J usage is TRBJ2-5, with 10 bases matching TRBD2. The CDR3 consists of 16 residues. Trimming at V came to 0 bases and at J to 6 bases, leaving 7 bases not matched to a gene. This chain's CDR3 is CASSLALAGVSKTQYF. The CDR3 DNA reads TGTGCCAGCAGTTTAGCGCTAGCGGGGGTTTCGAAGACCCAGTACTTC.